What follows are 23 T cell receptor beta chains derived from one specimen sequenced in a study of T-cell reconstitution after alpha-beta-depleted transplantation in children. Whole-study findings and limits: T-cell counts and diversity were attributed mostly to newly produced T cells one year after transplant.

Their antigens remain unidentified. Unique molecular identifiers were built into the TCRbeta library. TCRdb passed the PCR reads through MiXCR, listing each CDR3 protein once. There are around 270,000 distinct CDR3 sequences in the sample; 6.5% to 9% occur only once, and approximately 8.6% lies in the top ten. Specimen: peripheral blood, collected 360 days after TCRalphabeta/CD19-depleted stem cell transplant. The receptors originated from a female patient aged 2-10 years who had a stem cell transplant for Fanconi anemia, so the T cells may come from the graft donor.

This clonotype was seen many times. V and J are TRBV5-1 and TRBJ2-1; no definite D call. V was cut by 1 base and J by 4 bases, with 12 bases left in between. The germline CDR1 and CDR2 sequences are SGHRS and YFSETQ. The CDR3 is made up of 15 amino acids. In nucleotides, the CDR3 is TGCGCCAGCAGCTTGATGGCGGCGTTTTACAATGAGCAGTTCTTC. This translates into CASSLMAAFYNEQFF.

This clonotype was observed at least ten times. The chain carries TRBV6-5 and TRBJ1-2, with D perhaps matching TRBD1 (5 bases). V lost 0 bases and J 8 bases, leaving 13 bases between the germline ends. CDR1 is MNHEY, CDR2 SVGAGI, per germline. The CDR3 is made up of 14 amino acids. Written as DNA, the CDR3 is TGTGCCAGCAGTTACTCGGCACAGGCGGGGGGCTACACCTTC. Translating gives CASSYSAQAGGYTF.

This clonotype was seen ten or more times. The V gene is TRBV29-1, the J gene TRBJ2-7; 12 nucleotides align to TRBD2. Germline V CDR1 and CDR2: SQVTM, ANQGSEA. The V gene end was trimmed by 6 bases and the J gene end by 3 bases; junction bases not matched to a gene: 6. The CDR3 loop spans 14 amino acids. As DNA, the CDR3 is TGCAGCGTGCGCACGACTAGCGGGGGCTACGAGCAGTACTTC. Encoded protein: CSVRTTSGGYEQYF.

This clonotype was observed at least ten times. The chain is built from TRBV11-2 and TRBJ2-1; D may match TRBD1 or TRBD2 (5 bases each). V lost 5 bases and J 8 bases, leaving 16 bases between the germline ends. The CDR3 covers 14 residues. Germline-derived CDR1 and CDR2 are SGHAT and FQNNGV. CDR3 coding DNA: TGTGCCAGCAGCCTCAGGGAAGGGGACCATGAGCAGTTCTTC. It translates to CASSLREGDHEQFF.

This clonotype was observed many times. The rearrangement joins TRBV6-5 to TRBJ2-7; D not certain. Germline CDR1 reads MNHEY; CDR2 reads SVGAGI. The CDR3 length is 10 residues. V lost 8 bases and J lost 1, with 3 bases in between. Here the CDR3 reads CASASYEQYF. In DNA form, the CDR3 reads TGTGCCAGCGCATCCTACGAGCAGTACTTC.

The chain uses TRBV28 and TRBJ2-7; the D gene is possibly TRBD2 (5 bases). Between the trimmed V and J ends, which lost 2 bases and 6 bases, there was a span of 8 bases. Germline CDR1 and CDR2: MDHEN and SYDVKM. CDR3 length: 12 amino acids. The CDR3 coding sequence is TGTGCCAGCAGTTTAGAGAGCGGCGAGCAGTACGTC. Protein: CASSLESGEQYV.

This clonotype was seen at least ten times. The chain recombines TRBV29-1 with TRBJ2-1; 8 nucleotides match TRBD2. Per germline, CDR1 SQVTM and CDR2 ANQGSEA. V gave up 7 bases and J gave up 0 bases; unmatched junction bases: 8. The CDR3 runs to 15 residues. CDR3 bases: TGCAGCGCCCGGTCTGGGACTAGCTCCTACAATGAGCAGTTCTTC. Translated, it gives CSARSGTSSYNEQFF.

This clonotype has a count of ten or more. The V call is TRBV11-1, the J call TRBJ2-5, with 12 bases lining up with TRBD2. Germline V lookup: CDR1 SGHAT, CDR2 FQDESV (reference sequence). The junction had 3 bases not matched to a gene; V was cut back by 0 bases and J by 4 bases. CDR3 size: 16 residues. CDR3 nucleotide sequence: TGTGCCAGCAGCTTAGCCCCTAGCGGGAGGGGAGAGACCCAGTACTTC. Translating gives CASSLAPSGRGETQYF.

This clonotype came up a few times. The chain carries TRBV3-1 and TRBJ2-7, with D possibly called TRBD1 or TRBD2 (5 bases each). Trimming stripped 8 bases from V and 5 bases from J, with 19 bases between. Per the germline V gene, CDR1 is LGHDT and CDR2 is YNNKEL (reference sequence). This CDR3 is 14 amino acids long. CDR3 protein: CASGTGTSANEQYF. DNA for the CDR3: TGTGCCAGCGGCACCGGGACGTCGGCCAACGAGCAGTACTTC.

This clonotype was detected only a few times. J is TRBJ1-1 and V is TRBV3-1, with D hard to call. The V gene's germline CDR1 is LGHDT and CDR2 YNNKEL (reference sequence). The CDR3 has 12 amino acids. V was trimmed by 1 base and J by 8 bases, leaving 8 bases between them. CDR3 protein: CASSQGQGEAFF. CDR3 bases: TGTGCCAGCAGCCAAGGTCAAGGGGAAGCTTTCTTT.

This clonotype was counted ten times or more. V and J are TRBV2 and TRBJ2-1; 9 bases are a match to TRBD2. Per the germline V gene, CDR1 is SNHLY and CDR2 is FYNNEI. The CDR3 is 15 residues long. The junction had 8 bases not matched to a gene; V was cut back by 2 bases and J by 9 bases. CDR3 region: CASSELRRGGGEQFF. Written as DNA, the CDR3 is TGTGCCAGCAGTGAATTGCGGCGGGGGGGTGGTGAGCAGTTCTTC.

A few counts support this clonotype. The V and J genes are TRBV20-1 and TRBJ1-1; maybe TRBD1 (5 bases). The CDR3 totals 10 residues. V was pared by 6 bases and J by 10 bases, with 12 bases between. The germline V gene encodes CDR1 DFQATT and CDR2 SNEGSKA (reference sequence). CDR3 residues: CSASRVLAFF. The CDR3, as DNA: TGCAGTGCGAGCAGGGTCTTAGCTTTCTTT.

This clonotype has a count of ten or more. This chain joins TRBV7-9 and TRBJ1-2; D uncertain. This CDR3 region has 12 residues. The V and J ends lost 5 bases and 7 bases respectively, with 11 bases between them. Germline CDR1 reads SEHNR; CDR2 reads FQNEAQ (reference sequence). The CDR3 here is CASSPWLGGYTF. The DNA for the CDR3 is TGTGCCAGCAGCCCTTGGTTGGGTGGCTACACCTTC.

This chain uses TRBV3-1 with TRBJ1-3, with D unclear. V was cut by 0 bases and J by 2 bases, with 8 bases left in between. Germline V gene data show CDR1 as LGHDT and CDR2 as YNNKEL (reference sequence). The CDR3 runs to 15 residues. The CDR3: CASSQEGKPGNTIYF. The CDR3 bases are TGTGCCAGCAGCCAAGAGGGAAAACCTGGAAACACCATATATTTT.

This clonotype has only a few counts. The V call is TRBV6-1, the J call TRBJ2-5; 7 bases align to TRBD1. The CDR3 spans 16 residues. The germline V gene encodes CDR1 MNHNS and CDR2 SASEGT. After removal of 5 bases from V and 3 bases from J, the junction contained 12 bases not matched to a gene. The CDR3 sequence: CASSLTTGAREETQYF. In DNA form, the CDR3 reads TGTGCCAGCAGTCTAACTACAGGGGCACGGGAAGAGACCCAGTACTTC.

This clonotype has ten or more counts. This chain joins TRBV9 and TRBJ2-3; either TRBD1 or TRBD2 may fit D (5 bases each). CDR3 length: 14 residues. Germline V gene lookup returns CDR1 SGDLS and CDR2 YYNGEE. V lost 0 bases to trimming and J lost 4 bases, with 9 bases between them. The CDR3: CASSVEPGPDTQYF. CDR3 nucleotide sequence: TGTGCCAGCAGCGTAGAGCCGGGGCCAGATACGCAGTATTTT. Supplemented by reference TRBV9 and TRBJ2-3, the full variable domain reads DSGVTQTPKHLITATGQRVTLRCSPRSGDLSVYWYQQSLDQGLQFLIQYYNGEERAKGNILERFSAQQFPDLHSELNLSSLELGDSALYFCASSVEPGPDTQYFGPGTRLTVL.

The rearrangement links TRBV20-1 to TRBJ1-5; D gene uncertain. Germline CDR1 DFQATT, CDR2 SNEGSKA (reference sequence). Trimming stripped 4 bases from V and 1 base from J, with 8 bases between. The length of the CDR3 is 13 residues. The CDR3 DNA reads as TGCAGTGCTAATGGGAGAAGCAATCAGCCCCAGCATTTT. It translates to CSANGRSNQPQHF.

There are a few counts of this clonotype. The rearrangement joins TRBV7-8 to TRBJ2-1; 8 bases map to TRBD2. Germline-derived CDR1 and CDR2 are SGHVS and FQNEAQ. The CDR3 is 15 residues long. With 1 base clipped from V and 3 bases from J, the junction kept 2 bases outside the gene matches. The CDR3 sequence: CASSLVLAGYNEQFF. The CDR3 DNA is TGTGCCAGCAGCTTAGTCCTAGCGGGCTACAATGAGCAGTTCTTC.

The table lists this clonotype with many counts. The gene calls are TRBV9 and TRBJ2-5, with TRBD2 matching 13 bases. This CDR3 has 16 amino acids. CDR1 is SGDLS and CDR2 is YYNGEE in the germline V gene. V was pared by 4 bases and J by 5 bases, with 8 bases of the junction left unmatched. As DNA, the CDR3 is TGTGCCAGCAGCTTTTCCGGACTAGCGGGGGTGGAGACCCAGTACTTC. It specifies CASSFSGLAGVETQYF.

This clonotype was counted many times. The chain uses TRBV12-5 and TRBJ2-3; 8 bases are shared with TRBD1. This CDR3 is built from 17 residues. V was clipped by 3 bases and J by 2 bases; unmatched bases: 10. Germline CDR1 is LGHNT and CDR2 is FRNRAP. CDR3 loop: CASGFTATGDDTDTQYF. For the CDR3, the DNA is TGTGCTAGTGGTTTTACCGCGACAGGGGACGACACAGATACGCAGTATTTT.

The table lists this clonotype with many counts. V gene TRBV5-4 combines with J gene TRBJ2-6; D call uncertain. Germline V gives CDR1 SGHNT, CDR2 YYREEE (reference sequence). The V gene lost 0 bases and the J gene lost 2 bases, with 3 bases spanning the gap. The CDR3 covers 14 residues. CDR3 in amino acids: CASSLGAGANVLTF. The CDR3 DNA follows: TGTGCCAGCAGCTTGGGGGCTGGGGCCAACGTCCTGACTTTC.

This clonotype was recorded many times. V and J are TRBV5-1 and TRBJ2-2; TRBD2 is a possible D gene (6 bases). The CDR3 has 16 residues. Trimming stripped 3 bases from V and 2 bases from J, with 14 bases between. The germline gives CDR1 SGHRS, CDR2 YFSETQ. CDR3 coding DNA: TGCGCCAGCAGCTGGGATAGACTAGTTAACACCGGGGAGCTGTTTTTT. It translates to CASSWDRLVNTGELFF.

In its sample, this clonotype was seen many times. This rearrangement joins TRBV4-2 to TRBJ2-1; 13 positions match TRBD2. Trimming cost V 0 bases and J 5 bases; bases outside gene matches: 13. CDR3 size: 20 residues. Germline loops: CDR1 LGHNA, CDR2 YNFKEQ. CDR3 amino acids: CASSQDPLAGGPEIHNEQFF. The DNA for the CDR3 is TGTGCCAGCAGCCAAGATCCACTAGCGGGAGGGCCGGAGATCCACAATGAGCAGTTCTTC.